The rows below give T cell receptor beta chains drawn from one sample of a study. TCRdb re-analysed the RT-PCR reads in MiXCR, keeping a single row per CDR3 protein. Here the sample spans fewer than 800,000 distinct CDR3 sequences, approximately 14% being singletons. What was sequenced was memory CD4+ T cells from blood. These TCRs come from a female donor in good health, serving as a healthy control. Each CDR3 is given with its conserved first and last residue. The D gene is left open where the match is weak. Size tells how often a clone was seen (once, few, many) or the class of an expanded clone, and some rows leave it out.

clone_size	v_call	j_call	d_call	cdr3_nt	cdr3_aa
-	TRBV6-6	TRBJ2-7	-	TGTGCCAGCGCCCCCCGGAGCTCCTACGAGCAGTACTTC	CASAPRSSYEQYF
-	TRBV10-3	TRBJ1-6	-	TGTGCCATCAGCCGGGGGGCAGGTAATTCACCCCTCCACTTT	CAISRGAGNSPLHF
many	TRBV6-1	TRBJ1-1	-	TGTGCCAGCAGCTGGGACGGCAACACTGAAGCTTTCTTT	CASSWDGNTEAFF
-	TRBV5-1	TRBJ1-2	TRBD1	TGCGCCAGCAGCTTCCGGGACAGGGAAGTCTATGGCTACACCTTC	CASSFRDREVYGYTF
many	TRBV20-1	TRBJ1-1	-	TGCAGTGCTTCCCACCTCTGGGGGAACACTGAAGCTTTCTTT	CSASHLWGNTEAFF
many	TRBV7-3	TRBJ2-2	TRBD2	TGTGCCAGCAGCTCTAGCGGGGACACCGGGGAGCTGTTTTTT	CASSSSGDTGELFF
-	TRBV6-1	TRBJ2-7	TRBD1	TGTGCCAGCAGTGAAGACGTGACAGGGAGTTGGGGGGAGCAGTACTTC	CASSEDVTGSWGEQYF
few	TRBV7-2	TRBJ1-3	-	TGTGCCAGCAGCCCCCCCCTCCTAACTGGAAACACCATATATTTT	CASSPPLLTGNTIYF
few	TRBV4-1	TRBJ1-5	-	TGCGCCAGCAGCCAAGCCGCCGCGACAGTCAGCAATCAGCCCCAGCATTTT	CASSQAAATVSNQPQHF
few	TRBV4-2	TRBJ2-6	-	TGTGCCAGCAGCCAGAATAGGGGGAGTAGCCCAACCCCAACTGGGGCCAACGTCCTGACTTTC	CASSQNRGSSPTPTGANVLTF
few	TRBV20-1	TRBJ2-2	-	TGCAGTGTTAGGACAGCGAACACCGGGGAGCTGTTTTTT	CSVRTANTGELFF
-	TRBV18	TRBJ2-7	TRBD2	TGTGCCAGCTCACAACTAGCGTCCTACGAGCAGTACTTC	CASSQLASYEQYF
few	TRBV3-1	TRBJ2-7	-	TGTGCCAGCAGCCAAGAACGAAGGGGGGAGCAGTACTTC	CASSQERRGEQYF
-	TRBV7-2	TRBJ1-1	-	TGTGCCAGCACCCCCGAGTTGCGCTCCATGAACACTGAAGCTTTCTTT	CASTPELRSMNTEAFF
many	TRBV9	TRBJ1-1	-	TGTGCCAGCAGCGTCGCGGGGAGCACTGAAGCTTTCTTT	CASSVAGSTEAFF
-	TRBV7-2	TRBJ1-3	-	TGTGCCAGCAGCTTACACGGACTGCCCTCTGGAAACACCATATATTTT	CASSLHGLPSGNTIYF
-	TRBV12-3/TRBV12-4	TRBJ1-1	-	TGTGCCAGCAGTTTACGCGGAGTACCGAACACTGAAGCTTTCTTT	CASSLRGVPNTEAFF
few	TRBV18	TRBJ1-4	TRBD1	TGTGCCAGCTCTCCCGGGGAATTTCGACAGGGAGTCGTTGAAAAACTGTTTTTT	CASSPGEFRQGVVEKLFF
-	TRBV7-2	TRBJ2-3	TRBD2	TGTGCCAGCAGCTCGACTAGCGGGAGTGCAGATACGCAGTATTTT	CASSSTSGSADTQYF
many	TRBV5-1	TRBJ2-1	TRBD2	TGCGCCAGCAGGCTTAGGAGCGGGAGTCATGAGCAGTTCTTC	CASRLRSGSHEQFF
-	TRBV6-6	TRBJ1-2	-	TGTGCCAGCAGAAGCCAGAGGGGGACGGACTATGGCTACACCTTC	CASRSQRGTDYGYTF
-	TRBV7-6	TRBJ1-1	-	TGTGCCAGCAGCCGCCGGGGAACGGATAACACTGAAGCTTTCTTT	CASSRRGTDNTEAFF
few	TRBV24-1	TRBJ1-1	TRBD1	TGTGCCACCAGCGCCCGGGGGACAGGGAACACTGAAGCTTTCTTT	CATSARGTGNTEAFF
few	TRBV12-5	TRBJ2-7	-	TGTGCTAGTGGTTTAGGGGACACTTCTTCTGAGCAGTACTTC	CASGLGDTSSEQYF
many	TRBV6-5	TRBJ2-7	TRBD1	TGTGCCAGCAGACAAAGTAGGGGACAGGGGAAATACGAGCAGTACTTC	CASRQSRGQGKYEQYF
few	TRBV7-6	TRBJ1-1	-	TGTGCCAGCAGCCGACAGCTAAATATGAACACTGAAGCTTTCTTT	CASSRQLNMNTEAFF
many	TRBV10-3	TRBJ1-2	-	TGTGCCATCAGTGAGTCGACAGCGGGCTATGGCTACACCTTC	CAISESTAGYGYTF
many	TRBV29-1	TRBJ2-5	-	TGCAGCGGCAGGTTTTGGGAGACCCAGTACTTC	CSGRFWETQYF
-	TRBV20-1	TRBJ2-7	-	TGCAGTGCTAGAGATTCGAAGAGACAAATACCCTACGAGCAGTACTTC	CSARDSKRQIPYEQYF
many	TRBV7-9	TRBJ2-5	-	TGTGCCAGCAGCTTAGCGGGAGTCGCCGAGTGGTATGGAGGAGAGACCCAGTACTTC	CASSLAGVAEWYGGETQYF
few	TRBV12-3/TRBV12-4	TRBJ1-1	-	TGTGCCAGCAGTTTAGAGGGAACGCTCATGAACACTGAAGCTTTCTTT	CASSLEGTLMNTEAFF
many	TRBV30	TRBJ1-2	-	TGTGCCTGGAGCGAAGGGGTCGGCTACACCTTC	CAWSEGVGYTF
many	TRBV29-1	TRBJ2-7	TRBD1	TGCAGCGCTCTGGGGTCCGGGACAGGGATCTACGAGCAGTACTTC	CSALGSGTGIYEQYF
-	TRBV6-5	TRBJ1-2	TRBD1	TGTGCCAGCAGTCGTACCCGACCGGGACAGGGGATTTATGGCTACACCTTC	CASSRTRPGQGIYGYTF
-	TRBV3-1	TRBJ1-2	-	TGTGCCAGCAGCCAAGCCGAGAGCGGTAGAAGCTACACCTTC	CASSQAESGRSYTF
-	TRBV7-2	TRBJ1-2	TRBD1	TGTGCCAGCAGCTCACCTCAGGGGGCGCGTGGCTACACCTTC	CASSSPQGARGYTF
many	TRBV29-1	TRBJ2-1	TRBD1	TGCAGCACTGTGACAGGGGAAGAGCAGTTCTTC	CSTVTGEEQFF
-	TRBV7-2	TRBJ2-5	TRBD2	TGTGCCAGCAGCCAAGGACTAGCGGGGGCTCGGGAGACCCAGTACTTC	CASSQGLAGARETQYF
-	TRBV5-1	TRBJ1-1	-	TGCGCCAGCAGCTTGGCTTATGGGGCCCCGCCGGCTTTCTTT	CASSLAYGAPPAFF
-	TRBV28	TRBJ2-2	-	TGTGCCAGCAGTTCTCTTTCGACAGCTCACGCGAACACCGGGGAGCTGTTTTTT	CASSSLSTAHANTGELFF
-	TRBV12-3/TRBV12-4	TRBJ1-1	-	TGTGCCAGCACCTTAGGGGGGGGGGCGCGCACTGAAGCTTTCTTT	CASTLGGGARTEAFF
few	TRBV12-3/TRBV12-4	TRBJ1-5	-	TGTGCCAGCAGTTTATATGTGGGCCAGCCCCAGCATTTT	CASSLYVGQPQHF
-	TRBV7-2	TRBJ2-7	TRBD2	TGTGCCAGCAGCTGGGAACGGAGGGAGGGGCAGTACTTC	CASSWERREGQYF
once	TRBV7-8	TRBJ1-6	-	TGTGCCAGCAGCTTCAGATCGGGGGCTTTAAATGATTCACCCCTCCACTTT	CASSFRSGALNDSPLHF
-	TRBV5-6	TRBJ2-1	TRBD2	TGTGCCAGCAGCATCACCGGGACTATCGGGAGGCCGACCTCCTACAATGAGCAGTTCTTC	CASSITGTIGRPTSYNEQFF
many	TRBV20-1	TRBJ2-1	-	TGCAGTGCATTGACAGGCCAGGGCTTGGATGAGCAGTTCTTC	CSALTGQGLDEQFF
few	TRBV24-1	TRBJ2-3	-	TGTGCCACCAGGATGGGAGGGGGCGGGACGCAGTATTTT	CATRMGGGGTQYF
few	TRBV6-1	TRBJ2-2	-	TGTGCCAGCAGTGAAGCCGGGGGGCTGGATACCGGGGAGCTGTTTTTT	CASSEAGGLDTGELFF
-	TRBV24-1	TRBJ2-1	TRBD1	TGTGCCACCAGTGATTTAGTGTCCCAGTTGCTTTTGACAGGGGGCAGCTACAATGAGCAGTTCTTC	CATSDLVSQLLLTGGSYNEQFF
many	TRBV20-1	TRBJ2-4	TRBD2	TGCAGTGCCCCTACCCGGCCGGGGACTAATCTCGGAAACATTCAGTACTTC	CSAPTRPGTNLGNIQYF
many	TRBV29-1	TRBJ2-1	TRBD2	TGCAGCGCCACGACTAGCGGGGGGTACAATGAGCAGTTCTTC	CSATTSGGYNEQFF